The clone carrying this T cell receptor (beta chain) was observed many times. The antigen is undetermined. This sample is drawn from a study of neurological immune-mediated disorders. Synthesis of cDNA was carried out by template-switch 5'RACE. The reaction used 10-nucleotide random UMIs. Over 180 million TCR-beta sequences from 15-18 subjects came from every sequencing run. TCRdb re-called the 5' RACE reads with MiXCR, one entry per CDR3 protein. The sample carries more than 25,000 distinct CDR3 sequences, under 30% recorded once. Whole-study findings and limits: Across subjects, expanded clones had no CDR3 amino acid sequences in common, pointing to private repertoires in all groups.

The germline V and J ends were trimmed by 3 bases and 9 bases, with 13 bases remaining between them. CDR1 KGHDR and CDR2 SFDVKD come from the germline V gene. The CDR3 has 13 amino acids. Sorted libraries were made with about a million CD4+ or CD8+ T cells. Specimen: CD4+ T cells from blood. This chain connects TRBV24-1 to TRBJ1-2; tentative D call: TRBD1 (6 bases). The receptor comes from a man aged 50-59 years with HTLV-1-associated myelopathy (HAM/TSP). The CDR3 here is CATSDQGGESYTF. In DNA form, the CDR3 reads TGTGCCACCAGTGATCAAGGGGGGGAAAGCTACACCTTC.